This TCR beta chain was sequenced during a study of vaccination effects on CD4 cells after COVID-19. General study results and limits: Infection- and vaccine-induced clones contracted markedly late after vaccination.

Assay used: immunoSEQ multiplex PCR; TCRdb lists only in-frame clones, some missing. The table lists more than 15,000 clones, around three quarters of them singletons. This clone was counted once. Its antigen is still unknown. Using viral peptide pools, the ViraFEST assay grew out antigen-specific CD4+ T cells prior to sequencing. CD4+ T cell isolation took place after more than eight days of culture. According to PCR results, the person was infected with SARS-CoV-2 between March and December 2020. Participants were given two doses of BNT162b2 or mRNA-1273 vaccine. Germline V gene sequence: CDR1 ENHRY, CDR2 SYGVKD. This CDR3 has 14 amino acids. Trimming cost V 10 bases and J 3 bases, with 18 bases left between them.

This chain links TRBV10-3 with TRBJ1-1, with TRBD1 as a possible D gene (5 bases). Sequencing used CD4+ T cells from PBMCs cultured with SARS-CoV-2 spike peptides, obtained after COVID-19 vaccination. The receptor was derived from a human donor who had a prior SARS-CoV-2 infection. The CDR3 nucleotides read TGTGCCACAGGGACCCTTGTGCCACACACTGAAGCTTTCTTT. It codes for CATGTLVPHTEAFF.